This TCR beta chain comes out of a study of T cells in Graves' hyperthyroidism and ophthalmopathy. Template material for amplifying TCR beta CDR3 regions consisted of RNA transcripts. The TCR CDR3 was amplified in a first-round RT-PCR using the HTBI primer set. In TCRdb, the multiplex PCR reads were re-called with MiXCR into one record per CDR3 protein. The top ten hold around 3.9% of the sample, which has around 620,000 distinct CDR3 sequences, 15% to 20% seen once. The CDR3 runs 15 residues. The germline gives CDR1 DFQATT, CDR2 SNEGSKA (reference sequence). With V trimmed by 5 bases and J by 4 bases, 11 bases remained unmatched. Stable Graves' hyperthyroidism denoted no ophthalmopathy progression over 18 months. It was uncontrolled infection, other autoimmune disease, pregnancy or lactation that excluded patients.

Specimen: blood. The rearrangement uses TRBV20-1 and TRBJ2-1; 7 bases align to TRBD2. The sequence was collected from a woman aged 25 to 39 with Graves' hyperthyroidism. In DNA form, the CDR3 reads TGCAGTGCTGGGGGGGGACGGACCTTTTACAATGAGCAGTTCTTC. Its translation: CSAGGGRTFYNEQFF.